Shown below are 8 T cell receptor beta chains from a single sample sequenced in a study of beta chain features in type 1 diabetes. Isolated RNA was reverse transcribed in full, so expressed TCRB transcripts were sequenced. The repertoire was sequenced with immunoSEQ multiplex PCR; TCRdb's copy has only in-frame clones and lacks some. This sample yields roughly 500,000 clones, of which about 32% are seen a single time; about 0.065% belongs to the top ten. Source material: naive CD4+ T cells from blood. These receptors all come from a man between 18 and 29 years old in good health.

The J gene is TRBJ1-1, the V gene TRBV18; D ambiguous. Between the trimmed V and J ends, which lost 2 bases and 5 bases, there was a span of 9 bases. This CDR3 comprises 13 residues. From germline, CDR1 is KGHSH and CDR2 LQKENI. CDR3 protein: CASSPDGRTEAFF. The CDR3 DNA follows: TGTGCCAGCTCACCAGACGGCAGGACTGAAGCTTTCTTT.

V usage is TRBV4-2 and J usage is TRBJ2-7, with D unresolved. V was cut by 8 bases and J by 3 bases, with 8 bases left in between. The length of the CDR3 is 11 residues. Germline assignment: CDR1 LGHNA and CDR2 YNFKEQ. The CDR3 DNA reads TGTGCCAGCGGGCCAGGCTACGAGCAGTACTTC. It encodes CASGPGYEQYF.

The chain is built from TRBV4-3 and TRBJ2-1; 7 bases are shared with TRBD2. Germline V gene data show CDR1 as LGHNA and CDR2 as YSLEER. V lost 0 bases and J lost 4; bases outside the gene matches: 3. The CDR3 is 15 amino acids. The CDR3 region is CASSQEGGRYNEQFF. CDR3 in DNA: TGCGCCAGCAGCCAAGAGGGAGGGCGGTACAATGAGCAGTTCTTC.

This clone has more than one count but fewer than ten. The same CDR3 is also encoded by other DNA sequences in this sample. The chain employs TRBV7-9 and TRBJ2-3; D is unresolved. The germline CDR1 and CDR2 sequences are SEHNR and FQNEAQ (reference sequence). Trimming cost V 0 bases and J 3 bases, with 7 bases left between them. The CDR3 is 14 residues long. CDR3 nucleotides: TGTGCCAGCAGCTTAGCGGGCTTTACAGATACGCAGTATTTT. Translated, it gives CASSLAGFTDTQYF.

This clone was observed a few times. The chain joins TRBV7-9 to TRBJ2-3, with D possibly matching TRBD2 (6 bases). The CDR3 has 15 amino acids. CDR1 SEHNR and CDR2 FQNEAQ come from the germline V gene (reference sequence). Trimming removed 1 base at V and 0 bases at J, with 8 bases between. Here the CDR3 DNA reads TGTGCCAGCAGCTTAGTAGCGGTGAGCACAGATACGCAGTATTTT. It translates to CASSLVAVSTDTQYF.

The chain carries TRBV6-6 and TRBJ2-4, with D unclear. Germline V gene lookup returns CDR1 MNHNY and CDR2 SVGAGI (reference sequence). The CDR3 consists of 15 residues. V was clipped by 6 bases and J by 3 bases, with 15 bases between them. As DNA, the CDR3 is TGTGCCAGCAGCAGTGGGAAACCGAACAAAAACATTCAGTACTTC. Residues: CASSSGKPNKNIQYF.

This clone was found a few times. The rearrangement links TRBV7-2 to TRBJ2-7; D is unclear. V was pared by 5 bases and J by 7 bases, with 18 bases between. Germline CDR1 SGHTA, CDR2 FQGNSA. The CDR3 runs to 14 residues. The CDR3 DNA is TGTGCCAGCAGCCCATCGTCTGAGAGACGGGAGCAGTACTTC. It specifies CASSPSSERREQYF. The full variable domain, completed using reference TRBV7-2 and TRBJ2-7, is GAGVSQSPSNKVTEKGKDVELRCDPISGHTALYWYRQSLGQGLEFLIYFQGNSAPDKSGLPSDRFSAERTGGSVSTLTIQRTQQEDSAVYLCASSPSSERREQYFGPGTRLTVT.

The V gene is TRBV15, the J gene TRBJ2-2; 9 nucleotides agree with TRBD1. J gave up 5 bases and V 4 bases, and 8 bases lay outside the gene matches. CDR1 is LNHNV and CDR2 is YYDKDF in the germline V gene (reference sequence). The length of the CDR3 is 16 residues. CDR3 in amino acids: CATSNPGTGRTGELFF. CDR3 in DNA: TGTGCCACCAGCAACCCCGGGACAGGGCGTACCGGGGAGCTGTTTTTT. The variable domain in full, with the rest retrieved from reference TRBV15 and TRBJ2-2, is DAMVIQNPRYQVTQFGKPVTLSCSQTLNHNVMYWYQQKSSQAPKLLFHYYDKDFNNEADTPDNFQSRRPNTSFCFLDIRSPGLGDTAMYLCATSNPGTGRTGELFFGEGSRLTVL.